The clone carrying this T cell receptor (beta chain) came up a few times. This entry comes from a study of blood T cell repertoires in COVID-19. Study summary: The samples span acute and convalescent COVID-19 from the United States, Italy and Spain. T cells, B-cell-depleted T cells, or PBMCs provided the cDNA or gDNA that served as material.

This table comes from immunoSEQ multiplex PCR, and its TCRdb copy is limited to in-frame clones, with some not included. The repertoire holds some 60,000 clones, 75% to 85% seen once, with under 7.5% in the top ten. V trimming: 5 bases; J trimming: 8 bases; junction bases outside the gene matches: 10. The germline V gene has CDR1 LGHDT and CDR2 YNNKEL (reference sequence). This CDR3 comprises 16 residues. Sequenced sample: peripheral blood. This chain uses TRBV3-1 (or the pseudogene TRBV3-2) with TRBJ1-4, with TRBD1 matching 11 bases. This receptor was identified in a man in his 60s with acute or convalescent COVID-19. For the CDR3, the DNA is TGTGCCAGCAGCTCGGGACAGGGGGTATTTGGCGAAAAACTGTTTTTT. Its translation is CASSSGQGVFGEKLFF.